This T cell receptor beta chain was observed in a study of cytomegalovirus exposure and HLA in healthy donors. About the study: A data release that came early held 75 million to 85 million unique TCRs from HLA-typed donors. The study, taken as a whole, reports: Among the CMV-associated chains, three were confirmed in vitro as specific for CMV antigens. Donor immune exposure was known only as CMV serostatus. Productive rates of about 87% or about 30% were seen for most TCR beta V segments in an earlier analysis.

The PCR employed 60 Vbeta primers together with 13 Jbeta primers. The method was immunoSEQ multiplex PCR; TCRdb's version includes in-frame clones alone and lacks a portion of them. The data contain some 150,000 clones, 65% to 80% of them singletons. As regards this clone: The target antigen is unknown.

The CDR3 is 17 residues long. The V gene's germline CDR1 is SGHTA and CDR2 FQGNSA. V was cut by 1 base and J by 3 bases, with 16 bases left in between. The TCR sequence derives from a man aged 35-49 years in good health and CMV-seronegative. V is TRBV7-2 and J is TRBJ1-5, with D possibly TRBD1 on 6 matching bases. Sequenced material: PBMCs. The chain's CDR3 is CASSLGYGGASNQPQHF. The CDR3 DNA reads TGTGCCAGCAGCTTAGGGTATGGGGGGGCCTCCAATCAGCCCCAGCATTTT.